What follows are 21 T cell receptor beta chains derived from one specimen sequenced in a study of beta chain features in type 1 diabetes. Whole-study results and caveats: Within each of all four CD4+ subsets, Type 1 diabetes patients had TCRB CDR3s that were moderately but significantly shorter.

Antigen specificity for these receptors is unknown. Sequenced material consisted of expressed TCRB transcripts (all of the isolated RNA was reverse transcribed). TCRdb's table, derived via immunoSEQ multiplex PCR, lists solely in-frame clones and lacks some. This sample has a few hundred thousand clones, with approximately 15% found just once. The sample was naive CD4+ T cells from blood. The origin of the receptors is a man aged 25-40 years with type 1 diabetes.

This clone was seen a few times. The chain employs TRBV7-9 and TRBJ1-4; 8 bases fit TRBD1. The germline gives CDR1 SEHNR, CDR2 FQNEAQ (reference sequence). CDR3 length: 14 amino acids. Trimming took 5 bases from V and 8 from J; bases not matched to a gene: 7. The DNA for the CDR3 is TGTGCCAGCAGCGGAGACAGGGGAGGGGAAAAACTGTTTTTT. Amino acid sequence: CASSGDRGGEKLFF. Complete variable domain (other parts from reference TRBV7-9 and TRBJ1-4): DTGVSQNPRHKITKRGQNVTFRCDPISEHNRLYWYRQTLGQGPEFLTYFQNEAQLEKSRLLSDRFSAERPKGSFSTLEIQRTEQGDSAMYLCASSGDRGGEKLFFGSGTQLSVL.

There are a few counts of this clone. The V call is TRBV9, the J call TRBJ2-5; TRBD2 agrees at 9 bases. This CDR3 comprises 16 residues. Germline V gives CDR1 SGDLS, CDR2 YYNGEE. The J segment lost 5 bases and the V segment lost 1 base, leaving 9 bases of the junction unmatched. The CDR3 is CASSVNVAGAGETQYF. DNA of the CDR3: TGTGCCAGCAGCGTAAATGTAGCGGGAGCTGGGGAGACCCAGTACTTC.

V is TRBV7-2 and J is TRBJ2-7; 9 bases are shared with TRBD1. CDR3 length: 15 amino acids. The germline CDR1 and CDR2 sequences are SGHTA and FQGNSA. Trimming removed 6 bases from V and 0 bases from J; junction bases left unmatched: 6. CDR3 sequence reads: CASRTTGGPSYEQYF. The CDR3 nucleotides are TGTGCCAGCAGAACGACAGGGGGACCCTCCTACGAGCAGTACTTC.

This clone appeared a few times. J is TRBJ2-3 and V is TRBV2; TRBD2 matches 10 bases. V shed 7 bases, J shed 4 bases, and the junction held 8 bases outside the gene matches. The CDR3 runs 15 residues. Germline V gene sequence: CDR1 SNHLY, CDR2 FYNNEI. The CDR3 bases are TGTGCCAGCAATCCTAGCGGGAGTTGGTCAGATACGCAGTATTTT. This translates into CASNPSGSWSDTQYF.

The chain carries TRBV18 and TRBJ1-5; D unresolved. Trimming took off 5 bases at V and 6 bases at J, with 8 bases between the two ends. The germline V gene has CDR1 KGHSH and CDR2 LQKENI. The CDR3 loop spans 12 amino acids. The chain's CDR3 is CASSSTGQPQHF. CDR3 bases: TGTGCCAGCTCATCAACGGGTCAGCCCCAGCATTTT.

In nucleotides, the CDR3 is TGTGCCAGTTCCTGGGGGGGGGCGAGCTATCAGCCCCAGCATTTT. This translates into CASSWGGASYQPQHF. The V call is TRBV19, the J call TRBJ1-5, with D possibly TRBD1 on 6 matching bases. The CDR3 spans 15 residues. V lost 8 bases and J 5 bases, leaving 19 bases between the germline ends. The germline V gene has CDR1 LNHDA and CDR2 SQIVND (reference sequence).

This chain joins TRBV7-3 and TRBJ2-5; D perhaps matches TRBD1 (5 bases). This CDR3 contains 14 residues. Trimming took off 5 bases at V and 4 bases at J, with 14 bases between the two ends. Germline V CDR1 and CDR2: SGHTA, FQGTGA. The CDR3 DNA follows: TGTGCCAGCAGCCAAGGGGCAGGGATAGAGACCCAGTACTTC. Translation: CASSQGAGIETQYF.

The chain has TRBV5-4 and TRBJ1-1; D is perhaps TRBD1 (6 bases). Trimming shortened V by 0 bases and J by 3 bases, and 15 bases separated the two germline ends. Germline V gene data show CDR1 as SGHNT and CDR2 as YYREEE (reference sequence). This CDR3 has 16 amino acids. The CDR3 DNA sequence: TGTGCCAGCAGCTTGGGTCAGGGGATGGGGGACACTGAAGCTTTCTTT. Its protein is CASSLGQGMGDTEAFF. Supplemented by reference TRBV5-4 and TRBJ1-1, the full variable domain reads ETGVTQSPTHLIKTRGQQVTLRCSSQSGHNTVSWYQQALGQGPQFIFQYYREEENGRGNFPPRFSGLQFPNYSSELNVNALELDDSALYLCASSLGQGMGDTEAFFGQGTRLTVV.

In its sample, this clone was seen a few times. The chain is built from TRBV28 and TRBJ2-1; D not resolved. The CDR3 is 13 residues long. The germline V gene has CDR1 MDHEN and CDR2 SYDVKM. Trimming took 5 bases from V and 9 from J, leaving 14 bases between them. The CDR3 here is CASSPYLLPEQFF. DNA of the CDR3: TGTGCCAGCAGTCCCTACTTACTCCCTGAGCAGTTCTTC.

This clone showed up just a few times. The rearrangement joins TRBV7-3 to TRBJ2-1; 11 bases match TRBD2. With V trimmed by 5 bases and J by 7 bases, 4 bases remained unmatched. Germline CDR1 SGHTA, CDR2 FQGTGA. The CDR3 is 14 residues long. The CDR3 is CASSLGTSGNEQFF. The CDR3 nucleotides read TGTGCCAGCAGCCTAGGGACTAGCGGTAATGAGCAGTTCTTC.

The gene calls are TRBV7-8 and TRBJ1-2, with TRBD1 matching 8 bases. Germline trimming cut 3 bases from V and 0 bases from J; bases unmatched to any gene: 9. From germline, CDR1 is SGHVS and CDR2 FQNEAQ. This CDR3 has 17 residues. As DNA, the CDR3 is TGTGCCAGCAGCTTGCGGACAGGGTATCTAGCTAACTATGGCTACACCTTC. Its protein is CASSLRTGYLANYGYTF.

This clone showed up just a few times. V gene TRBV5-4 combines with J gene TRBJ2-1; 7 bases are shared with TRBD2. The CDR3 covers 16 residues. V lost 0 bases to trimming and J lost 1 base; unmatched junction nucleotides: 4. The germline V gene encodes CDR1 SGHNT and CDR2 YYREEE (reference sequence). CDR3 coding DNA: TGTGCCAGCAGCTTGGGGTCCGGGAGGTCCTACAATGAGCAGTTCTTC. Encoded protein: CASSLGSGRSYNEQFF.

The genes are TRBV29-1 and TRBJ1-1; no reliable D call. Per the germline V gene, CDR1 is SQVTM and CDR2 is ANQGSEA. The germline V and J ends were trimmed by 1 base and 6 bases, with 12 bases remaining between them. The CDR3 sequence is 13 residues long. The CDR3 is CSVEVGRKAEAFF. The DNA of the CDR3 is TGCAGCGTTGAAGTAGGGAGAAAGGCTGAAGCTTTCTTT.

This clone was counted only a few times. This chain uses TRBV14 with TRBJ2-7, with D unclear. From germline, CDR1 is SGHDN and CDR2 FVKESK. Deletions cut 3 bases from V and 3 bases from J, with 9 bases between. The length of the CDR3 is 13 residues. The CDR3 nucleotides are TGTGCCAGCAGCCACGCCCCGGGCTACGAGCAGTACTTC. Its protein product is CASSHAPGYEQYF.

This clone was seen a few times. V usage is TRBV4-2 and J usage is TRBJ2-1; D uncertain. The CDR3 consists of 12 residues. The ends were cut back, 1 base at V and 8 bases at J, with 6 bases in the middle. Germline CDR1 and CDR2: LGHNA and YNFKEQ. CDR3 coding DNA: TGTGCCAGCAGCCAAGCGCGCCATGAGCAGTTCTTC. Translating gives CASSQARHEQFF.

This sequence joins TRBV7-2 and TRBJ2-3, with 7 bases identical to TRBD2. V dropped 5 bases and J dropped 6; count of bases not matched to a gene: 14. Germline-derived CDR1 and CDR2 are SGHTA and FQGNSA. The CDR3 consists of 16 residues. The CDR3 nucleotides read TGTGCCAGCAGCCCCGTTACACGGGAGGATAGGGATACGCAGTATTTT. Translation gives CASSPVTREDRDTQYF.

This clone appeared a few times. The rearrangement uses TRBV28 and TRBJ2-7, with 9 nucleotides matching TRBD2. Per germline, CDR1 MDHEN and CDR2 SYDVKM. This CDR3 has 14 amino acids. V trimming: 5 bases; J trimming: 3 bases; junction bases outside the gene matches: 5. As DNA, the CDR3 is TGTGCCAGCAGTGATAGCGGGAGTCTCTACGAGCAGTACTTC. Translating gives CASSDSGSLYEQYF.

The V gene is TRBV5-1, the J gene TRBJ2-5; 7 nucleotides match TRBD1. Germline V gene lookup returns CDR1 SGHRS and CDR2 YFSETQ. The trim removed 0 bases at V and 2 bases at J, leaving 4 bases unmatched. CDR3 length: 15 amino acids. The CDR3 coding sequence is TGCGCCAGCAGCTTGGTAACAGGGGAACAAGAGACCCAGTACTTC. Amino acid sequence: CASSLVTGEQETQYF.

The J gene is TRBJ2-1, the V gene TRBV5-6; 7 positions agree with TRBD2. The V gene's germline CDR1 is SGHDT and CDR2 YYEEEE. The CDR3 extends over 13 amino acids. With 5 bases clipped from V and 5 bases from J, the junction kept 4 bases outside the gene matches. The CDR3: CASRSSGHNEQFF. CDR3 nucleotide sequence: TGTGCCAGCAGGTCTAGCGGCCACAATGAGCAGTTCTTC.

The V and J genes are TRBV7-2 and TRBJ2-3; the match to TRBD1 covers 7 bases. Unmatched junction bases numbered 5, after V lost 5 bases and J lost 0 bases. CDR3 length: 15 amino acids. The germline V gene encodes CDR1 SGHTA and CDR2 FQGNSA. The CDR3 reads CASSRDRASTDTQYF. As DNA, the CDR3 is TGTGCCAGCAGCCGCGACAGGGCCAGCACAGATACGCAGTATTTT.

This clone came up a few times. This chain links TRBV29-1 with TRBJ2-3; 7 bases are a match to TRBD2. Looked up from germline, CDR1 is SQVTM and CDR2 is ANQGSEA. The CDR3 is 15 residues long. J gave up 0 bases and V 0 bases, and 3 bases lay outside the gene matches. The CDR3 coding sequence is TGCAGCGTTGAAGAAACTAGCGCAAGCACAGATACGCAGTATTTT. Translated: CSVEETSASTDTQYF.